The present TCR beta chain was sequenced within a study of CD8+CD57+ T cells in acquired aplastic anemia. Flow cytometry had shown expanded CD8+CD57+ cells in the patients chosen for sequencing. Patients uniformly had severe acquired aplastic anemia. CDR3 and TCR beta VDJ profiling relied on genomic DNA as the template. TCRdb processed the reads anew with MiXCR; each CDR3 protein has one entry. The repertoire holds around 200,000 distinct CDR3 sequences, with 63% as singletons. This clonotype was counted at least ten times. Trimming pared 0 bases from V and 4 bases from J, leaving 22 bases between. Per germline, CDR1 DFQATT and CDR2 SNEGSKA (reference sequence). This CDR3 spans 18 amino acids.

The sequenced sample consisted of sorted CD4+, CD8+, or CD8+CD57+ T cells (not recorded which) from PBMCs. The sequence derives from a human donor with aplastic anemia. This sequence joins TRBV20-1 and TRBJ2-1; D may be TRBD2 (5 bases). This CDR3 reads CSARDPRERANLYNEQFF. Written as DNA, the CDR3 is TGCAGTGCTAGAGACCCACGGGAACGGGCAAACCTGTACAATGAGCAGTTCTTC.